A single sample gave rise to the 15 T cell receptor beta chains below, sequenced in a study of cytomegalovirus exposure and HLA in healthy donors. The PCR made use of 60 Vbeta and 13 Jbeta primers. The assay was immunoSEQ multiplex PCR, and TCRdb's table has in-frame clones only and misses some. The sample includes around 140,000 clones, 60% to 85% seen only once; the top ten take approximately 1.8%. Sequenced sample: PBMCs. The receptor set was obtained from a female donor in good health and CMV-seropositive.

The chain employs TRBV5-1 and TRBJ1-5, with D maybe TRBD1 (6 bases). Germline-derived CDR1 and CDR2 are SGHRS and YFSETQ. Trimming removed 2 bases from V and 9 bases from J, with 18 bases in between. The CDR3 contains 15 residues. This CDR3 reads CASSFDGQKGRPQHF. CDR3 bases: TGCGCCAGCAGCTTTGATGGACAGAAGGGCAGGCCCCAGCATTTT.

The CDR3 sequence: CASALGTGNTGELFF. CDR3 bases: TGTGCCAGCGCCCTCGGGACAGGGAACACCGGGGAGCTGTTTTTT. The chain combines TRBV2 with TRBJ2-2; TRBD1 matches 8 bases. The CDR3 loop spans 15 amino acids. With V trimmed by 8 bases and J by 1 base, 6 bases remained unmatched. CDR1 and CDR2 (germline): SNHLY, FYNNEI.

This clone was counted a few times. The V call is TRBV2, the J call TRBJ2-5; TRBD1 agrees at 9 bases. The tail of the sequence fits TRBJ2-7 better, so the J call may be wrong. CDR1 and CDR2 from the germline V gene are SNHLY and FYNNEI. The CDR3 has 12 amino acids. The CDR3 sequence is CASRGQGGEQYF. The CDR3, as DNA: TGTGCCAGCAGGGGACAGGGTGGCGAGCAGTACTTC.

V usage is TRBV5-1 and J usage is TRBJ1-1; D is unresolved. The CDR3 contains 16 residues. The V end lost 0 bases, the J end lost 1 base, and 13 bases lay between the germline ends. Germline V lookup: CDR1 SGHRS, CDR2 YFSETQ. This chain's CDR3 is CASSLAEHTRNTEAFF. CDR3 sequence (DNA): TGCGCCAGCAGCTTGGCCGAACACACAAGGAACACTGAAGCTTTCTTT.

CDR3 nucleotide sequence: TGTGCCAGTAGTATGGGACAGGGAAGTAGAACTGAAGCTTTCTTT. This sequence encodes CASSMGQGSRTEAFF. The rearrangement joins TRBV19 to TRBJ1-1; TRBD1 matches at 9 bases. The length of the CDR3 is 15 residues. The junction had 7 bases not matched to a gene; V was cut back by 3 bases and J by 5 bases. CDR1 and CDR2 (germline): LNHDA, SQIVND (reference sequence).

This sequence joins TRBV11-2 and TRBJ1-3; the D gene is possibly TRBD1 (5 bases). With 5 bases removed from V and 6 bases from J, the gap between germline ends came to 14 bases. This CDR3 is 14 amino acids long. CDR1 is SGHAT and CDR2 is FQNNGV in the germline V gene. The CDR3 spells CASSLPGLPNTIYF. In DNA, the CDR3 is TGTGCCAGCAGCCTCCCGGGACTCCCAAACACCATATATTTT. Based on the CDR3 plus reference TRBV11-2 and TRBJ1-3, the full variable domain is EAGVAQSPRYKIIEKRQSVAFWCNPISGHATLYWYQQILGQGPKLLIQFQNNGVVDDSQLPKDRFSAERLKGVDSTLKIQPAKLEDSAVYLCASSLPGLPNTIYFGEGSWLTVV.

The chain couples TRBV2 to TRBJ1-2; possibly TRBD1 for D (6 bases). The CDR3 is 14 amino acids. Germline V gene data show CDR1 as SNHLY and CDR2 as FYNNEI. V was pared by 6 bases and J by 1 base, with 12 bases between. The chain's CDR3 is CASRPGVRNYGYTF. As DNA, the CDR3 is TGTGCCAGCAGGCCAGGGGTCCGTAACTATGGCTACACCTTC.

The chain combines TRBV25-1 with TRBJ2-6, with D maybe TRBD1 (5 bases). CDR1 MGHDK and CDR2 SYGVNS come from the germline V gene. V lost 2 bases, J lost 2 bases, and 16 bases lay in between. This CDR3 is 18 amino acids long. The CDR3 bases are TGTGCCAGCAGTGAACCCGGCGCCCAGGGCGCTGGGGCCAACGTCCTGACTTTC. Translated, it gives CASSEPGAQGAGANVLTF.

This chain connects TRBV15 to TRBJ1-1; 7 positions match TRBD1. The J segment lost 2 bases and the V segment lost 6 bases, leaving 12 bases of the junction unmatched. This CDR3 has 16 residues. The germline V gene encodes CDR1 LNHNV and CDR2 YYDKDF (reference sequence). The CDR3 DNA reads TGTGCCACCAGGGAGGAGACAGGGCGCTTTAACACTGAAGCTTTCTTT. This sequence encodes CATREETGRFNTEAFF.

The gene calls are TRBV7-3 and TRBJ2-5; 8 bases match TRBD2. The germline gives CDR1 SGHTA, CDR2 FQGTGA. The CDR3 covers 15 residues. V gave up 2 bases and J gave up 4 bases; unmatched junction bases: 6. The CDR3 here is CASSLAGGARETQYF. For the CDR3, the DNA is TGTGCCAGCAGCTTAGCGGGGGGCGCCAGAGAGACCCAGTACTTC.

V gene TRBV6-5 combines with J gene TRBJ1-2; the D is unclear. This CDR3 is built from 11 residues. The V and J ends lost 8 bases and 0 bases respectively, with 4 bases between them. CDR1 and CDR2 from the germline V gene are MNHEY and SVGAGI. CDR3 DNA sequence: TGTGCCAGCGGCTCTAACTATGGCTACACCTTC. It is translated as CASGSNYGYTF.

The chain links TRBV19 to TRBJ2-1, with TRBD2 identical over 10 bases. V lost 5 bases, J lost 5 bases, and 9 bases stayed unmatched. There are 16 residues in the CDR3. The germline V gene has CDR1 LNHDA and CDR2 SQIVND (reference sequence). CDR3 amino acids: CASSFTWTSGNNEQFF. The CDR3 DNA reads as TGTGCCAGTAGTTTCACTTGGACTAGCGGAAACAATGAGCAGTTCTTC.

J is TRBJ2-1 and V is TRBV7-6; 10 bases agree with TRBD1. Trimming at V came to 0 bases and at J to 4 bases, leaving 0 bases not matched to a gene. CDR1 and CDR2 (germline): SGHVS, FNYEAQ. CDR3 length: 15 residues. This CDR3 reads CASSLAGQGYNEQFF. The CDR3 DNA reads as TGTGCCAGCAGCTTAGCGGGACAGGGGTACAATGAGCAGTTCTTC.

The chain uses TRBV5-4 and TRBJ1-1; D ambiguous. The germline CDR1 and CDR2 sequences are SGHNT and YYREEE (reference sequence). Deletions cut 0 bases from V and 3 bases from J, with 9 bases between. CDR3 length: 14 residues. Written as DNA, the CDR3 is TGTGCCAGCAGCTTGGCGTCCCAGGACACTGAAGCTTTCTTT. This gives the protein CASSLASQDTEAFF.

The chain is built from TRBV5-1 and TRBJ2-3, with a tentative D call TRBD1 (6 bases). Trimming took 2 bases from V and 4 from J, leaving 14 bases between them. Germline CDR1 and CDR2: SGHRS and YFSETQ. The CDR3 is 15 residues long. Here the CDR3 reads CASSLGQGPPDTQYF. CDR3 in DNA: TGCGCCAGCAGCTTAGGCCAGGGGCCCCCAGATACGCAGTATTTT.